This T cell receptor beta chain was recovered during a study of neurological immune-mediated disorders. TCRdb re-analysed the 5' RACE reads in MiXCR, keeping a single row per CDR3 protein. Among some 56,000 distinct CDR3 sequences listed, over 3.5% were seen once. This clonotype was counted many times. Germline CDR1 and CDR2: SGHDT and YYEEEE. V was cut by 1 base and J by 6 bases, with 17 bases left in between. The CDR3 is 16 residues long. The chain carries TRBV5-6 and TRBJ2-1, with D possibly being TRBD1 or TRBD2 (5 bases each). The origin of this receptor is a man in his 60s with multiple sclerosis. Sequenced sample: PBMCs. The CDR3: CASSLRDRLRANEQFF. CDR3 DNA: TGTGCCAGCAGCTTGCGGGACCGCCTCAGGGCCAATGAGCAGTTCTTC.